Following are 18 T cell receptor beta chains from one sample sequenced in a study of beta chain features in type 1 diabetes. Expressed TCRB transcripts were sequenced because the entire RNA isolate underwent reverse transcription. TCRdb's table, derived via immunoSEQ multiplex PCR, lists solely in-frame clones and lacks some. The data hold about 450,000 clones, with roughly 10% observed a single time. The sample was naive CD4+ T cells from blood. The receptors were gathered from a woman aged 18-29 years in good health.

The CDR3 is CASSPIVGGSYEQYF. CDR3 nucleotides: TGCGCCAGCAGCCCCATTGTCGGCGGGAGTTACGAGCAGTACTTC. The rearrangement links TRBV4-3 to TRBJ2-7; 7 nucleotides line up with TRBD2. Germline V gene lookup returns CDR1 LGHNA and CDR2 YSLEER. This CDR3 contains 15 residues. With 4 bases clipped from V and 4 bases from J, the junction kept 10 bases outside the gene matches.

The chain joins TRBV5-1 to TRBJ2-5; 8 nucleotides line up with TRBD2. Germline V gene lookup returns CDR1 SGHRS and CDR2 YFSETQ. J gave up 1 base and V 1 base, and 9 bases lay outside the gene matches. The CDR3 covers 17 residues. CDR3 bases: TGCGCCAGCAGCTTGAGGCGGGAGGCCCAAACCCAAGAGACCCAGTACTTC. This encodes CASSLRREAQTQETQYF.

The chain recombines TRBV7-9 with TRBJ1-5; no definite D call. In germline, CDR1 is SEHNR, CDR2 FQNEAQ (reference sequence). V was shortened by 5 bases and J by 4 bases, with 6 bases between the two germline ends. This CDR3 is 12 amino acids long. The CDR3 bases are TGTGCCAGCAGCCCCTCAAATCAGCCCCAGCATTTT. This translates into CASSPSNQPQHF.

This sequence joins TRBV25-1 and TRBJ1-2, with D perhaps matching TRBD1 (5 bases). This CDR3 is 13 amino acids long. V lost 4 bases and J 5 bases, leaving 11 bases between the germline ends. Germline CDR1 MGHDK, CDR2 SYGVNS. The CDR3 DNA reads TGTGCCAGCAGTGGGACATCGCATTATGGCTACACCTTC. Translating gives CASSGTSHYGYTF.

This chain uses TRBV11-2 with TRBJ2-5, with D perhaps matching TRBD1 (6 bases). Per germline, CDR1 SGHAT and CDR2 FQNNGV. The CDR3 length is 17 residues. With 2 bases removed from V and 5 bases from J, the gap between germline ends came to 21 bases. The CDR3 region has the DNA TGTGCCAGCAGCTTAACCTTCGGGACAAGACGTGCCGAGACCCAGTACTTC. Translated, it gives CASSLTFGTRRAETQYF.

The chain uses TRBV6-6 and TRBJ2-1, with D perhaps matching TRBD2 (5 bases). The CDR3 is 15 residues long. Trimming cost V 4 bases and J 6 bases, with 16 bases left between them. The V gene's germline CDR1 is MNHNY and CDR2 SVGAGI (reference sequence). This chain's CDR3 is CASSSLALSGNEQFF. The CDR3 DNA sequence: TGTGCCAGCAGTTCGTTAGCCCTAAGCGGCAATGAGCAGTTCTTC.

This clone has more than one count but fewer than ten. CDR3 DNA: TGTGCCATCAGTGAGGGACTAGCTTCCCGCGAGCAGTACGTC. Protein sequence: CAISEGLASREQYV. This rearrangement joins TRBV10-3 to TRBJ2-7; TRBD2 matches at 8 bases. With V trimmed by 2 bases and J by 6 bases, 6 bases remained unmatched. The CDR3 runs 14 residues. Per germline, CDR1 ENHRY and CDR2 SYGVKD.

J is TRBJ1-2 and V is TRBV7-8; D remains ambiguous. The CDR3 spans 16 residues. V dropped 4 bases and J dropped 3 bases, with 18 bases sitting between them. Germline CDR1 SGHVS, CDR2 FQNEAQ. The CDR3 region has the DNA TGTGCCAGCAGCTCAAGACGGGTCACCCCGGACTATGGCTACACCTTC. This gives the protein CASSSRRVTPDYGYTF. Looking up the rest from reference TRBV7-8 and TRBJ1-2 gives the full variable domain: GAGVSQSPRYKVAKRGQDVALRCDPISGHVSLFWYQQALGQGPEFLTYFQNEAQLDKSGLPSDRFFAERPEGSVSTLKIQRTQQEDSAVYLCASSSRRVTPDYGYTFGSGTRLTVV.

This chain connects TRBV7-9 to TRBJ2-2, with a weak D call TRBD2 (6 bases). Germline V gene lookup returns CDR1 SEHNR and CDR2 FQNEAQ (reference sequence). The CDR3 sequence is 15 residues long. V was cut by 5 bases and J by 0 bases, with 10 bases left in between. The CDR3 reads CASSLGLPNTGELFF. CDR3 coding DNA: TGTGCCAGCAGCCTGGGACTCCCGAACACCGGGGAGCTGTTTTTT.

The sample holds a few counts of this clone. The chain is built from TRBV29-1 and TRBJ2-5, with D perhaps TRBD1 (5 bases). Deletions cut 6 bases from V and 5 bases from J, with 16 bases between. The CDR3 sequence is 13 residues long. In germline, CDR1 is SQVTM, CDR2 ANQGSEA. CDR3 in DNA: TGCAGCGTGGAGACAGTCGCGTGGGAGACCCAGTACTTC. This gives the protein CSVETVAWETQYF. The variable domain in full, completed from reference TRBV29-1 and TRBJ2-5, reads SAVISQKPSRDICQRGTSLTIQCQVDSQVTMMFWYRQQPGQSLTLIATANQGSEATYESGFVIDKFPISRPNLTFSTLTVSNMSPEDSSIYLCSVETVAWETQYFGPGTRLLVL.

Only a few counts were recorded for this clone. This rearrangement joins TRBV5-1 to TRBJ2-7; TRBD1 matches at 7 bases. The ends lost 0 bases at V and 1 base at J; junction bases unmatched: 16. CDR3 length equals 19 residues. Looked up from germline, CDR1 is SGHRS and CDR2 is YFSETQ. The CDR3, as DNA: TGCGCCAGCAGCTTGGCGGGCGACAGGGATCGGGGATCGTCCTACGAGCAGTACTTC. This gives the protein CASSLAGDRDRGSSYEQYF.

The gene calls are TRBV13 and TRBJ1-3; maybe TRBD1 (6 bases). In germline, CDR1 is PRHDT, CDR2 FYEKMQ (reference sequence). The CDR3 consists of 18 residues. V was clipped by 5 bases and J by 4 bases, with 24 bases between them. In DNA, the CDR3 is TGTGCCAGCAGCCTAATCTCCAGGGGACCCTTTTCCGGAAACACCATATATTTT. Translation gives CASSLISRGPFSGNTIYF.

V and J are TRBV7-6 and TRBJ2-5; the match to TRBD1 covers 8 bases. There are 13 residues in the CDR3. Germline V gene data show CDR1 as SGHVS and CDR2 as FNYEAQ. V was clipped by 5 bases and J by 9 bases; unmatched bases: 8. Here the CDR3 DNA reads TGTGCCAGCAGCGCGGGGACAGGAGGGGCCCAGTACTTC. It encodes CASSAGTGGAQYF. The full variable domain, in which reference TRBV7-6 and TRBJ2-5 provide the parts outside the CDR3, is GAGVSQSPRYKVTKRGQDVALRCDPISGHVSLYWYRQALGQGPEFLTYFNYEAQQDKSGLPNDRFSAERPEGSISTLTIQRTEQRDSAMYRCASSAGTGGAQYFGPGTRLLVL.

This clone was observed a handful of times. V usage is TRBV18 and J usage is TRBJ2-1; 9 positions agree with TRBD1. Germline CDR1 KGHSH, CDR2 LQKENI. V was pared by 6 bases and J by 8 bases, with 14 bases of the junction left unmatched. The CDR3 has 16 amino acids. In nucleotides, the CDR3 is TGTGCCAGCTCTCTTAACCCGGGACAGGGTTCCGATGAGCAGTTCTTC. Translated: CASSLNPGQGSDEQFF.

The rearrangement links TRBV15 to TRBJ2-7; possible D gene TRBD2, 6 bases. CDR1 LNHNV and CDR2 YYDKDF come from the germline V gene (reference sequence). This CDR3 is built from 14 residues. V lost 8 bases and J 4 bases, leaving 18 bases between the germline ends. CDR3 in amino acids: CATSSRTTPYEQYV. CDR3 nucleotides: TGTGCCACCTCGTCCAGGACTACGCCTTACGAGCAGTACGTC.

This clone was recorded a few times. This chain's CDR3 is CASSLRVNEQFF. In DNA form, the CDR3 reads TGTGCCAGCAGCTTACGGGTCAATGAGCAGTTCTTC. The chain links TRBV7-2 to TRBJ2-1; D call uncertain. With 2 bases removed from V and 6 bases from J, the gap between germline ends came to 5 bases. The CDR3 loop spans 12 amino acids. Germline-derived CDR1 and CDR2 are SGHTA and FQGNSA.

This clone was counted between two and nine times. The chain recombines TRBV7-9 with TRBJ2-7, with 7 nucleotides matching TRBD1. This CDR3 contains 15 residues. The trim removed 5 bases at V and 3 bases at J, leaving 10 bases unmatched. Germline assignment: CDR1 SEHNR and CDR2 FQNEAQ (reference sequence). The CDR3 loop is CASSHQQGSNYEQYF. The DNA for the CDR3 is TGTGCCAGCAGCCACCAACAGGGGTCAAACTACGAGCAGTACTTC.

The chain combines TRBV7-2 with TRBJ2-1; D gene unclear. The CDR3 length is 10 residues. Germline values: CDR1 SGHTA, CDR2 FQGNSA. Trimming shortened V by 3 bases and J by 8 bases, and 2 bases separated the two germline ends. The CDR3 loop reads CASSFYEQFF. The DNA of the CDR3 is TGTGCCAGCAGCTTTTATGAGCAGTTCTTC.